A selection of T cell receptor beta chains follows, all from one sample in a study of graft-versus-host responses after intestinal transplantation. Some clones are missing from TCRdb's copy, which holds only in-frame ones; the method was immunoSEQ multiplex PCR. The sample holds 85,000 to 90,000 clones, less than 95% seen once. Their antigens remain unidentified. The sequencing here drew on unstimulated CD4+ T cells sorted from spleen or lymph node cells, taken before transplant. These receptors all come from a human donor who was the organ donor for an intestinal transplant. Both conserved end residues are part of each CDR3. D genes are given only for firm matches. Some rows mark clone size as missing; the rest say once, few, many or name a class of expanded clone.

j_call | clone_size | v_call | d_call | cdr3_nt | cdr3_aa
TRBJ2-7 | - | TRBV4-2 | - | TGTGCCAGCAGCCAAGAAGAGGGGGGGCCCAACGAGCAGTACTTC | CASSQEEGGPNEQYF
TRBJ2-1 | - | TRBV7-9 | - | TGTGCCAGCAGCTTAGGTAGCTTTAATGAGCAGTTCTTC | CASSLGSFNEQFF
TRBJ2-7 | - | TRBV27 | TRBD2 | TGTGCCAGCAGTTTGAATTTGGGACTAGCCTACGAGCAGTACTTC | CASSLNLGLAYEQYF
TRBJ2-1 | few | TRBV30 | TRBD2 | TGTGCCTGGAGTTCTAGACTAGCGGGAGCGAATGAGCAGTTCTTC | CAWSSRLAGANEQFF
TRBJ1-2 | - | TRBV12-5 | - | TGTGCTAGTGGTTCGACAGAAGTACGTATCGCCTACACCTTC | CASGSTEVRIAYTF
TRBJ1-1 | - | TRBV25-1 | TRBD1 | TGTGCCAGCAGTGACCCGACAGGGTTGGCCACTGAAGCTTTCTTT | CASSDPTGLATEAFF
TRBJ1-4 | - | TRBV2 | - | TGTGCCAGCAGTGCGCAGATAATTAATGAAAAACTGTTTTTT | CASSAQIINEKLFF
TRBJ1-2 | - | TRBV18 | TRBD1 | TGTGCCAGCTCACCACAGGACAGGGTGGGCTATGGCTACACCTTC | CASSPQDRVGYGYTF
TRBJ1-3 | - | TRBV5-6 | - | TGTGCCAGCAGCAGAAAGACAGGCTCTGGAAACACCATATATTTT | CASSRKTGSGNTIYF
TRBJ2-1 | - | TRBV6-1 | - | TGTGCCAGCAGTTCTGAGGAGGCGGCAAAGCAGTTCTTC | CASSSEEAAKQFF
TRBJ2-2 | - | TRBV7-3 | - | TGTGCCAGCAGCGTACATACCTTCACCGGGGAGCTGTTTTTT | CASSVHTFTGELFF
TRBJ2-2 | - | TRBV7-7 | - | TGTGCTAGCAGCTCACAGGGCGCCGGGGAGCTGTTTTTT | CASSSQGAGELFF
TRBJ2-3 | few | TRBV5-4 | - | TGTGCCAGCAGCTTGTGGCTAGCGAGGGATACGCAGTATTTT | CASSLWLARDTQYF
TRBJ2-3 | - | TRBV4-1 | - | TGCGCCAGCAGCCAAGATAGTCGACTAGATACGCAGTATTTT | CASSQDSRLDTQYF
TRBJ2-1 | - | TRBV5-1 | TRBD2 | TGCGCCAGCAGCACTCTAGCGGGCAGCTCCTACAATGAGCAGTTCTTC | CASSTLAGSSYNEQFF
TRBJ2-1 | once | TRBV19 | TRBD1 | TGTGCCAGTTGGGACAGGTATAACAATGAGCAGTTCTTC | CASWDRYNNEQFF
TRBJ2-1 | - | TRBV6-6 | TRBD1 | TGTGCCAGCACTACAGGGGGTCGTTTAAATGAGCAGTTCTTC | CASTTGGRLNEQFF
TRBJ2-4 | - | TRBV6-1 | - | TGTGCCAGCAGAGGGGCGCTAGCCAAAAACATTCAGTACTTC | CASRGALAKNIQYF
TRBJ1-3 | - | TRBV10-3 | - | TGTGCCATCAGTAGCTCCCCGACAGTCTCTGGAAACACCATATATTTT | CAISSSPTVSGNTIYF
TRBJ1-2 | - | TRBV6-6 | - | TGTGCCAGCAGTCTGCCCGCGGTAGGAGATACCTATGGCTACACCTTC | CASSLPAVGDTYGYTF
TRBJ2-2 | - | TRBV11-3 | - | TGTGCCAGCAGCTTAGCCCCCATCCGGGAGCTGTTTTTT | CASSLAPIRELFF
TRBJ1-5 | - | TRBV19 | - | TGTGCCAGTAGGTCGGGGGTTAGCAATCAGCCCCAGCATTTT | CASRSGVSNQPQHF
TRBJ2-3 | - | TRBV6-1 | - | TGTGCCAGCAGTGAATTAGCGGGACAGGGCACTCATACGCAGTATTTT | CASSELAGQGTHTQYF
TRBJ2-7 | - | TRBV19 | - | TGTGCCAGTAGTATTACAACCACCTCCTACGAGCAGTACTTC | CASSITTTSYEQYF
TRBJ2-5 | - | TRBV23-1 | TRBD1 | TGCGCCAGCAGTCAATCGCCTTTGGACAGGGTGGAGACCCAGTACTTC | CASSQSPLDRVETQYF
TRBJ1-2 | - | TRBV10-3 | TRBD1 | TGTGCCATCAGTCCGACAGGGGACTATGGCTGCACCTTC | CAISPTGDYGCTF
TRBJ2-2 | once | TRBV11-3 | - | TGTGCCAGCAGCTTAGGACAGGTCCCCGGGGAGCTGTTTTTT | CASSLGQVPGELFF
TRBJ2-3 | - | TRBV7-9 | - | TGTGCCAGCAGCTTCGACAGAAGCACAGATACGCAGTATTTT | CASSFDRSTDTQYF
TRBJ2-1 | - | TRBV6-6 | - | TGTGCCAGCAGACCTGCCGGGGGGCCGGGTGAGCAGTTCTTC | CASRPAGGPGEQFF
TRBJ2-1 | - | TRBV5-1 | TRBD2 | TGCGCCAGCAGCTTGGGACTAGCAGCCCTCAATGAGCAGTTCTTC | CASSLGLAALNEQFF
TRBJ2-3 | - | TRBV5-4 | - | TGTGCCAGCAGCTTTGGCGAGACCAGGGAATGGGTTGGTACGCAGTATTTT | CASSFGETREWVGTQYF
TRBJ2-5 | - | TRBV5-1 | - | TGCGCCAGCAGCGGGTGGGTAGCGGAGACCCAGTACTTC | CASSGWVAETQYF
TRBJ2-2 | - | TRBV5-1 | TRBD2 | TGCGCCAGCAGCTGGGGACTAGCGGCCGGGGAGCTGTTTTTT | CASSWGLAAGELFF
TRBJ2-7 | - | TRBV19 | TRBD1 | TGTGCCAGTAGTTACAATCGGGACAGTTCCTACGAGCAGTACTTC | CASSYNRDSSYEQYF
TRBJ2-6 | - | TRBV29-1 | - | TGCAGCGTTGCCGGGTCTGGGGCCAACGTCCTGACTTTC | CSVAGSGANVLTF
TRBJ1-4 | few | TRBV10-3 | TRBD1 | TGTGCCATCAGTGAGTCGCAGGGGGCGATTGAAAAACTGTTTTTT | CAISESQGAIEKLFF
TRBJ1-2 | - | TRBV7-3 | - | TGTGCCAGCAGCTTAACGCAGTTTTATGGCTACACCTTC | CASSLTQFYGYTF
TRBJ1-1 | - | TRBV6-5 | - | TGTGCCAGCAGTTACTCGAAAGGCACTGAAGCGTTCTTT | CASSYSKGTEAFF
TRBJ1-2 | - | TRBV6-5 | TRBD1 | TGTGCCAGCAGTCTACAACTCAGGGGGCACGGCTACACCTTC | CASSLQLRGHGYTF
TRBJ2-7 | - | TRBV7-2 | - | TGTGCCAGCAGCTTAAGATCGGGGATCTACGAGCAGTACTTC | CASSLRSGIYEQYF
TRBJ1-2 | - | TRBV18 | - | TGTGCCAGCTCACCACTCGACAGGTTTGATGGCTACACCTTC | CASSPLDRFDGYTF
TRBJ1-6 | - | TRBV29-1 | - | TGCAGCGTTGGGGCCGGCGATAATTCACCCCTCCACTTT | CSVGAGDNSPLHF
TRBJ2-7 | - | TRBV2 | TRBD1 | TGTGCCAGCAGTCCGGACAGGGCCTACTCCTACGAGCAGTACTTC | CASSPDRAYSYEQYF
TRBJ2-7 | - | TRBV11-2 | TRBD1 | TGTGCCAGCCGGCCAACAGGGGTAACGGCCGAGCAGTACTTC | CASRPTGVTAEQYF
TRBJ1-1 | - | TRBV29-1 | - | TGCAGCGCCTCTTGGGAGGGACGAAACACTGAAGCTTTCTTT | CSASWEGRNTEAFF
TRBJ2-1 | few | TRBV9 | - | TGTGCCAGCAGCGTAGGGCGGGCAGCTTACAATGAGCAGTTCTTC | CASSVGRAAYNEQFF
TRBJ2-2 | - | TRBV5-1 | - | TGCGCCAGCAGCTTTTCGGGAGTAAACACCGGGGAGCTGTTTTTT | CASSFSGVNTGELFF
TRBJ2-3 | once | TRBV7-3 | TRBD2 | TGTGCCAGCAGCCACATAGCGGGGGGAAGAGATACGCAGTATTTT | CASSHIAGGRDTQYF
TRBJ1-2 | - | TRBV6-1 | TRBD1 | TGTGCCAGCAGCCGGGACAGGGATCGCTACACCTTC | CASSRDRDRYTF
TRBJ2-7 | - | TRBV25-1 | TRBD1 | TGTGCCAGCAGTGAGTGGACAGGTGGCAACTACGAGCAGTACTTC | CASSEWTGGNYEQYF
TRBJ1-4 | once | TRBV7-5 | - | TGTGCCAGAAACCAAAGCCCCCGGACAGGTCATTTTAAGGCAACTAATGAAAAACTGTTTTTT | CARNQSPRTGHFKATNEKLFF
TRBJ2-3 | - | TRBV30 | TRBD1 | TGTGCCTGGAGCCGGACAGGGAAGGGCACAGATACGCAGTATTTT | CAWSRTGKGTDTQYF
TRBJ1-5 | - | TRBV5-8 | - | TGTGCCAGCAGCTTGTTCAGGGGCAGTAATAGCAATCAGCCCCAGCATTTT | CASSLFRGSNSNQPQHF